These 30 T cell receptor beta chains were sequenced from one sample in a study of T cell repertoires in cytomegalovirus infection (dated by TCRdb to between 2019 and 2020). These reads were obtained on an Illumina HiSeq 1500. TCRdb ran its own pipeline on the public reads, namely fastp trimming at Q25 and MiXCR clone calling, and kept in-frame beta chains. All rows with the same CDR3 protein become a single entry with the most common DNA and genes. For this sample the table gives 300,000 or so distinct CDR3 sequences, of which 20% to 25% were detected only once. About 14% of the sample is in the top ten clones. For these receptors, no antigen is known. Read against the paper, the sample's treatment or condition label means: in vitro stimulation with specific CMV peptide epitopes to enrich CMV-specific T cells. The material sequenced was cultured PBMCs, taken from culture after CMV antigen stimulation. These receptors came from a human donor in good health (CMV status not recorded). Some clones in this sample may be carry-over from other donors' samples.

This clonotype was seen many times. The CDR3 nucleotides are TGTGCCAGCAGTTTTATAGGGGTGAACACTGAAGCTTTCTTT. Translation: CASSFIGVNTEAFF. This sequence joins TRBV12-3 or TRBV12-4 and TRBJ1-1; tentatively, D is TRBD1 (5 bases). Trimming removed 3 bases from V and 0 bases from J, with 8 bases in between. The CDR3 contains 14 residues.

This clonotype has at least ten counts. CDR3 amino acids: CASSRETARLNTIYF. DNA for the CDR3: TGTGCCAGCAGCCGCGAAACCGCGAGACTAAACACCATATATTTT. The J gene is TRBJ1-3, the V gene TRBV7-2; D unclear. In germline, CDR1 is SGHTA, CDR2 FQGNSA. The length of the CDR3 is 15 residues. The V end lost 5 bases, the J end lost 6 bases, and 17 bases lay between the germline ends.

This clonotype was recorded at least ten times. The CDR3 region is CASSLGTGAQETQYF. Written as DNA, the CDR3 is TGTGCCAGCAGTTTGGGGACAGGAGCCCAAGAGACCCAGTACTTC. This chain connects TRBV12-3 or TRBV12-4 to TRBJ2-5; 8 bases align to TRBD1. This CDR3 contains 15 residues. Losses at the gene ends were 3 bases for V and 1 base for J; bases not matched to a gene: 4.

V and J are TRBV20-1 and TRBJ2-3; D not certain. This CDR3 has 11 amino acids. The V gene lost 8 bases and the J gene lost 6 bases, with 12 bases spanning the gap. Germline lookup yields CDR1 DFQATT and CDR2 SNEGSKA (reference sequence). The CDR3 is CSKKKGDTQYF. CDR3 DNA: TGCAGTAAGAAGAAAGGGGATACGCAGTATTTT.

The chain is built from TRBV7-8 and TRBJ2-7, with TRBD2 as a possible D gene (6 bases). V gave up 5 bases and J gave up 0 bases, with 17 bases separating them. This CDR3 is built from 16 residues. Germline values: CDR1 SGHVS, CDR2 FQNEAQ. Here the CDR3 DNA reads TGTGCCAGCAGCCCTTACGTGACTAGATCCTCCTACGAGCAGTACGTC. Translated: CASSPYVTRSSYEQYV.

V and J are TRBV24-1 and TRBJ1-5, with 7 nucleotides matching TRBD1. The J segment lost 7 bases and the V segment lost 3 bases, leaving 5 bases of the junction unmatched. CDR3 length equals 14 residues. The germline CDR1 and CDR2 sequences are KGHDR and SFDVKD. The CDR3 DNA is TGTGCCACCAGTGATGTGACAGGGACACAGCCCCAGCATTTT. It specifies CATSDVTGTQPQHF.

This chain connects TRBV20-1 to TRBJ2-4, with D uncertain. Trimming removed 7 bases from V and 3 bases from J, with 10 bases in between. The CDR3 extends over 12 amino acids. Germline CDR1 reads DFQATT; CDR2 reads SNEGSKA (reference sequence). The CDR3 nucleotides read TGCAGTGTTGGAGAAAACAAAAACATTCAGTACTTC. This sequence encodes CSVGENKNIQYF.

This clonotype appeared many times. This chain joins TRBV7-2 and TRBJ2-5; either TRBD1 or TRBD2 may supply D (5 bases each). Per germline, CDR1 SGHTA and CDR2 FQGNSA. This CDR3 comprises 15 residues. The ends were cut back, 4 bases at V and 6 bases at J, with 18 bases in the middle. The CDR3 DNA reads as TGTGCCAGCAGCTGGGGGATGGGCCAGCTAAAGACCCAGTACTTC. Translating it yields CASSWGMGQLKTQYF.

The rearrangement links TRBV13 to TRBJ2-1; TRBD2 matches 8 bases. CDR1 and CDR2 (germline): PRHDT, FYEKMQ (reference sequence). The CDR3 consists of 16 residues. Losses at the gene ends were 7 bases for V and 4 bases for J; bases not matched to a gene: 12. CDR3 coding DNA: TGTGCCAGCATGCCGCGTGCTAGCGGGTTGTACAATGAGCAGTTCTTC. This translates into CASMPRASGLYNEQFF.

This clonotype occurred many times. Here the CDR3 reads CASSLDNIRDEQFF. CDR3 sequence (DNA): TGTGCCAGCAGCTTAGATAATATTCGGGATGAGCAGTTCTTC. The V and J genes are TRBV11-3 and TRBJ2-1; D unresolved. Trimming stripped 0 bases from V and 8 bases from J, with 11 bases between. CDR3 length equals 14 residues. CDR1 is SGHNT, CDR2 YENEEA, per germline.

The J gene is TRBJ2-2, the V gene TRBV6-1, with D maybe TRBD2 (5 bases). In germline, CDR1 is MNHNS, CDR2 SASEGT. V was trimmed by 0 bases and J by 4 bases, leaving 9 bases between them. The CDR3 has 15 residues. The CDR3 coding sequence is TGTGCCAGCAGTGAAGCTGGCGGGCCCACCGGGGAGCTGTTTTTT. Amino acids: CASSEAGGPTGELFF.

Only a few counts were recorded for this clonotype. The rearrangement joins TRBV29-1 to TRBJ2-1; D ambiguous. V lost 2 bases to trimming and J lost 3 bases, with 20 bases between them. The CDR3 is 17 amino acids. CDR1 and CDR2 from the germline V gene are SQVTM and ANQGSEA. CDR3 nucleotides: TGCAGCGTTGAAATAAATTCGGGTAGTTACTACTACAATGAGCAGTTCTTC. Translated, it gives CSVEINSGSYYYNEQFF.

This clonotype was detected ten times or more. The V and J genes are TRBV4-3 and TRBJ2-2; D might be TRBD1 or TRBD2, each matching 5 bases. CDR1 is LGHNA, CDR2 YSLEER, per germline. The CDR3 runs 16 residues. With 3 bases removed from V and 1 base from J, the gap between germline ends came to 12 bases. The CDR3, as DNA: TGCGCCAGCAGCCACCTCCGGGGCCTGAACACCGGGGAGCTGTTTTTT. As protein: CASSHLRGLNTGELFF.

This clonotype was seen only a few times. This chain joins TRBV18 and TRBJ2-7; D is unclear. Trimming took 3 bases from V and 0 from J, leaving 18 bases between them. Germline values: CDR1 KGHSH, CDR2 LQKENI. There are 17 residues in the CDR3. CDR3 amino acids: CASSPRELGPDSYEQYV. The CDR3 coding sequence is TGTGCCAGCTCACCTCGAGAGCTGGGTCCCGACTCCTACGAGCAGTACGTC.

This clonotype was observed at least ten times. For the CDR3, the DNA is TGTGCCAGCAGCTTAGCGAGCGGGATTCACAATGAGCAGTTCTTC. Protein sequence: CASSLASGIHNEQFF. The genes are TRBV7-8 and TRBJ2-1, with 7 bases that match TRBD2. Germline V gives CDR1 SGHVS, CDR2 FQNEAQ. CDR3 length: 15 amino acids. J was trimmed by 5 bases and V by 0 bases; bases with no gene match: 4.

The CDR3 loop reads CASSVGDGNGYEQYF. For the CDR3, the DNA is TGTGCCAGCAGCGTAGGGGACGGGAATGGATACGAGCAGTACTTC. The V gene is TRBV9, the J gene TRBJ2-7; D may correspond to TRBD1 or TRBD2 (5 bases each). CDR1 and CDR2 from the germline V gene are SGDLS and YYNGEE. The V end lost 0 bases, the J end lost 4 bases, and 14 bases lay between the germline ends. CDR3 length equals 15 residues.

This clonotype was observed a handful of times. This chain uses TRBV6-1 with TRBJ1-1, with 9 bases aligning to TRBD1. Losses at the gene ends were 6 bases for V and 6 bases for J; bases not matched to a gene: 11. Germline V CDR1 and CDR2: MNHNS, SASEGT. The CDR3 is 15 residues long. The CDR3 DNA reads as TGTGCCAGCAGGGCCGGGACAGGGAGCCCAGCTGAAGCTTTCTTT. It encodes CASRAGTGSPAEAFF.

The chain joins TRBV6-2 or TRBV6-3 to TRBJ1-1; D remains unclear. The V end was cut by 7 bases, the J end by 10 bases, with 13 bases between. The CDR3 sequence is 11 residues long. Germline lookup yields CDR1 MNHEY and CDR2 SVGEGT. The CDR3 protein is CASKMSFIAFF. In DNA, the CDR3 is TGTGCCAGCAAGATGTCGTTCATAGCTTTCTTT.

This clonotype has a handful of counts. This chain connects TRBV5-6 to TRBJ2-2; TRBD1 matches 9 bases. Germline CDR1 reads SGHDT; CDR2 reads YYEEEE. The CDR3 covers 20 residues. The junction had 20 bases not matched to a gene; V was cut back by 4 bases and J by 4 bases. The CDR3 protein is CASSPTQAGQGFVSTGELFF. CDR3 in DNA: TGTGCCAGCAGCCCTACCCAAGCGGGACAGGGATTTGTGAGCACCGGGGAGCTGTTTTTT.

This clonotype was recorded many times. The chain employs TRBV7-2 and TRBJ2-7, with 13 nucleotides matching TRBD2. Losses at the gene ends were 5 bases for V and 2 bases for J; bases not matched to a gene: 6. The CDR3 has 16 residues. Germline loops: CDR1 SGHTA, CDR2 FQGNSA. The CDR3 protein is CASSPLLAGGTYEQYF. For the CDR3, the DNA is TGTGCCAGCAGCCCCCTACTAGCGGGAGGGACCTACGAGCAGTACTTC.

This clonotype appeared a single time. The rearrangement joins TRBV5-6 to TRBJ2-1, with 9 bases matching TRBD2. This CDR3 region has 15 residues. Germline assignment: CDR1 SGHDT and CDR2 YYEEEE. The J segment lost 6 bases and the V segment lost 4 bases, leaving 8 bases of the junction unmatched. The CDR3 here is CASSLGLAVRNEQFF. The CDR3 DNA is TGTGCCAGCAGCCTGGGACTAGCAGTACGCAATGAGCAGTTCTTC. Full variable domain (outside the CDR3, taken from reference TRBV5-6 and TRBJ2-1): DAGVTQSPTHLIKTRGQQVTLRCSPKSGHDTVSWYQQALGQGPQFIFQYYEEEERQRGNFPDRFSGHQFPNYSSELNVNALLLGDSALYLCASSLGLAVRNEQFFGPGTRLTVL.

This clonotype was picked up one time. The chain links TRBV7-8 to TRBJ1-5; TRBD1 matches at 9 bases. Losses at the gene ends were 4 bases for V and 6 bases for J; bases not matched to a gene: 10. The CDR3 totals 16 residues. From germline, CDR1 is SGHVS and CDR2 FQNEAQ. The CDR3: CASSWYRDRARQPQHF. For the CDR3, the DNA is TGTGCCAGCAGCTGGTACCGGGACAGGGCCCGTCAGCCCCAGCATTTT.

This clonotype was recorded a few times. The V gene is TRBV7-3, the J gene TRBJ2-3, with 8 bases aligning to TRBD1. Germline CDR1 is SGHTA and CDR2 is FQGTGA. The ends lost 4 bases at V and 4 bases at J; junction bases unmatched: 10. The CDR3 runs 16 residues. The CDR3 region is CASSYHQGAGSDTQYF. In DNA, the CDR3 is TGTGCCAGCAGCTATCATCAGGGGGCAGGTTCAGATACGCAGTATTTT.

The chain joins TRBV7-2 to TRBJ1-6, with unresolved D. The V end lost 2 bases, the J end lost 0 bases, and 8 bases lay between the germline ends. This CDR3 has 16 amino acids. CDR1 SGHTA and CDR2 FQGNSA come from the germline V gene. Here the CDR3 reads CASSLSLSSYNSPLHF. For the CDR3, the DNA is TGTGCCAGCAGCTTATCTCTTAGCTCCTATAATTCACCCCTCCACTTT.

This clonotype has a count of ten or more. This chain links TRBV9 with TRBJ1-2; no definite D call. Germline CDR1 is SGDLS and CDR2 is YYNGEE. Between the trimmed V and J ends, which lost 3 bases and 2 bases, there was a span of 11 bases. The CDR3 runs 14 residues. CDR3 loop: CASSGTSGNYGYTF. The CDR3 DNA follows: TGTGCCAGCAGCGGAACCAGCGGGAACTATGGCTACACCTTC.

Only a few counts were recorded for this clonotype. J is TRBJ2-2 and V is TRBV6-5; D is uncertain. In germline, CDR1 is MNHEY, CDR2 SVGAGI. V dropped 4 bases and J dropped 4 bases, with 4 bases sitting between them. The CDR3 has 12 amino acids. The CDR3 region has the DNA TGTGCCAGCAGTTCCCTCACCGGGGAGCTGTTTTTT. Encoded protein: CASSSLTGELFF.

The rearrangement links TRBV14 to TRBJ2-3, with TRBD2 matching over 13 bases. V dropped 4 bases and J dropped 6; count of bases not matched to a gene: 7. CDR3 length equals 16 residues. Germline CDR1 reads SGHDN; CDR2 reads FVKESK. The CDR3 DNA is TGTGCCAGCAGCCCTCGACTAGCGGGAGGAGAGGATACGCAGTATTTT. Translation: CASSPRLAGGEDTQYF.

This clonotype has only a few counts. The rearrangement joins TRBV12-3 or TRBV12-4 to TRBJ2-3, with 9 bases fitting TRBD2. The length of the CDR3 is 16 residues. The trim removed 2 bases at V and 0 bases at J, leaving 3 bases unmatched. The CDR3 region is CASSLNLAGSTDTQYF. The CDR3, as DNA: TGTGCCAGCAGTTTAAATCTAGCGGGAAGCACAGATACGCAGTATTTT.

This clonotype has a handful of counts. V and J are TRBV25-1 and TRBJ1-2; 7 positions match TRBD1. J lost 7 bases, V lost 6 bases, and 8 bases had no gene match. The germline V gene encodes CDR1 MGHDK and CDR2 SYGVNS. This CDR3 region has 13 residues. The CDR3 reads CASSLTGVFGYTF. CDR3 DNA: TGTGCCAGCAGCCTAACAGGGGTGTTTGGCTACACCTTC.

The CDR3, as DNA: TGTGCCAGCTCACCAACCGGACAGGCGGTTCTACATGGCTACACCTTC. It encodes CASSPTGQAVLHGYTF. This rearrangement joins TRBV18 to TRBJ1-2, with 7 nucleotides matching TRBD1. The V segment lost 2 bases and the J segment 6 bases; nucleotides outside the gene matches: 12. This CDR3 has 16 residues. CDR1 is KGHSH and CDR2 is LQKENI in the germline V gene.